This T cell receptor beta chain comes out of a study of blood T cell repertoires in COVID-19. Turning to the study itself: COVID-19 samples, acute and convalescent, were from the United States, Italy and Spain. In each case, the material was cDNA or gDNA derived from T cells, B-cell-depleted T cells, or PBMCs.

In the study's own analysis: Using reference gene primer amplification, nucleated cell counts were estimated. Repertoires were generated with immunoSEQ multiplex PCR, while TCRdb's copy carries only in-frame clones and drops some. V and J calls and clone size come straight from that table; D and trimming were deduced from the DNA. This table has about 140,000 clones, 88% appearing once. This clone was found once. The CDR3 has 13 residues. V gene TRBV21-1 combines with J gene TRBJ2-1; TRBD1, the table's D call, lacks a check against the DNA. TRBV21-1 has pseudogene status. The TCR sequence derives from a man in his fifties or sixties with active or convalescent COVID-19. The sample consisted of peripheral blood. In DNA form, the CDR3 reads TGTGCCAGCAGCCTGACAGGGAACAATGAGCAGTTCTTC. It specifies CASSLTGNNEQFF.